This entry concerns a single TCR beta chain. The sample is drawn from a study of Ad26.COV2.S vaccination and SARS-CoV-2 variants. Libraries were prepared by immunoSEQ multiplex PCR; TCRdb keeps only in-frame clonotypes and omits some of them. This sample has 360,000 or so clones; 87% occur once, and the top ten carry roughly 3.1%. Treatment reported: approximately 18 received Ad26.COV2.S at low or high dose, single or two shots; 5 received placebo; per-sample allocation not given. Sampling occurred on day 63 after the first vaccine or placebo injection. It was an adult aged 18-55 years in Boston who was the donor. Built on an Ad26 vector, the vaccine expressed Wuhan-strain SARS-CoV-2 spike. Losses at the gene ends were 4 bases for V and 5 bases for J; bases not matched to a gene: 3. This CDR3 comprises 13 residues. Germline CDR1 SGHNT, CDR2 YYREEE (reference sequence).

Source: peripheral blood, taken in a trial of Ad26.COV2.S vaccine versus placebo. This receptor was obtained from a person between 18 and 65 years old who received the Ad26.COV2.S COVID-19 vaccine or a placebo. This chain uses TRBV5-4 with TRBJ1-2, with 9 bases identical to TRBD1. The CDR3 DNA reads TGTGCCAGCAGCCTACAGGGGGCGTATGGCTACACCTTC. Its protein product is CASSLQGAYGYTF.